This passage covers 26 T cell receptor beta chains from one sample sequenced in a study of T cell responses to AZD1222 COVID-19 vaccine. The protocol was immunoSEQ multiplex PCR, while the TCRdb copy is restricted to in-frame clones and leaves out a portion. The table shows under 150,000 clones, with more than 75% occurring only once. Sample: peripheral blood, taken on day 0 of AZD1222 vaccination. All receptors come from an adult in good health.

This chain joins TRBV9 and TRBJ2-3; D call uncertain. Germline lookup yields CDR1 SGDLS and CDR2 YYNGEE. V lost 3 bases, J lost 5 bases, and 16 bases lay in between. The CDR3 has 15 residues. For the CDR3, the DNA is TGTGCCAGCAGCGAGAGCCCCTCGGCCGGAGATACGCAGTATTTT. Its translation is CASSESPSAGDTQYF.

CDR3 protein: CASSSQVSNQPQHF. CDR3 coding DNA: TGCGCCAGCAGCTCTCAGGTGAGCAATCAGCCCCAGCATTTT. The chain combines TRBV4-1 with TRBJ1-5; unclear D gene. The CDR3 is 14 amino acids. Germline lookup yields CDR1 MGHRA and CDR2 YSYEKL. V lost 5 bases and J lost 1, with 9 bases in between.

The CDR3 spells CASTPPGIQHRGEQYF. In DNA form, the CDR3 reads TGCGCCAGCACCCCACCCGGGATCCAACATCGAGGCGAGCAGTACTTC. The rearrangement uses TRBV5-1 and TRBJ2-7, with a possible D match to TRBD2 (5 bases). Germline assignment: CDR1 SGHRS and CDR2 YFSETQ. V was clipped by 6 bases and J by 6 bases, with 25 bases between them. The CDR3 runs to 16 residues.

V is TRBV5-1 and J is TRBJ1-1; D gene unclear. The V gene's germline CDR1 is SGHRS and CDR2 YFSETQ. V gave up 9 bases and J gave up 1 base, with 13 bases separating them. This CDR3 is 13 amino acids long. This CDR3 reads CATSGGSNTEAFF. The CDR3 nucleotides are TGCGCCACCTCGGGCGGATCGAACACTGAAGCTTTCTTT.

The chain couples TRBV5-6 to TRBJ1-2; D ambiguous. Germline V gene sequence: CDR1 SGHDT, CDR2 YYEEEE. This CDR3 is 13 amino acids long. V gave up 0 bases and J gave up 4 bases, with 7 bases separating them. The CDR3 loop is CASSLETPYGYTF. CDR3 nucleotide sequence: TGTGCCAGCAGCTTGGAGACACCCTATGGCTACACCTTC. Drawing the rest from reference TRBV5-6 and TRBJ1-2, the complete variable domain is DAGVTQSPTHLIKTRGQQVTLRCSPKSGHDTVSWYQQALGQGPQFIFQYYEEEERQRGNFPDRFSGHQFPNYSSELNVNALLLGDSALYLCASSLETPYGYTFGSGTRLTVV.

The chain recombines TRBV10-3 with TRBJ1-3; no clear D gene. CDR1 is ENHRY and CDR2 is SYGVKD in the germline V gene. The CDR3 loop spans 14 amino acids. V was pared by 4 bases and J by 0 bases, with 7 bases between. The CDR3 loop is CAISGPFSGNTIYF. The DNA for the CDR3 is TGTGCCATCAGTGGCCCGTTCTCTGGAAACACCATATATTTT.

The chain recombines TRBV6-1 with TRBJ2-7, with D possibly matching TRBD2 (6 bases). V lost 3 bases and J lost 3, with 21 bases in between. Germline assignment: CDR1 MNHNS and CDR2 SASEGT. The CDR3 length is 17 residues. The DNA of the CDR3 is TGTGCCAGCAGTGAGGACCCTTTGGGGAGGAAGGGCTACGAGCAGTACTTC. As protein: CASSEDPLGRKGYEQYF.

By share of the sample, this clone is medium-sized (0.01 to 0.1%). The V and J genes are TRBV25-1 and TRBJ2-2; TRBD2 aligns across 7 bases. From germline, CDR1 is MGHDK and CDR2 SYGVNS. V gave up 2 bases and J gave up 3 bases; unmatched junction bases: 0. The CDR3 extends over 14 amino acids. The CDR3 sequence: CASSELADTGELFF. The DNA for the CDR3 is TGTGCCAGCAGTGAACTAGCGGACACCGGGGAGCTGTTTTTT.

The CDR3 loop is CASSPPPRGTNRLFF. CDR3 nucleotide sequence: TGTGCCAGCAGCCCACCCCCCCGGGGGACTAATAGGCTGTTCTTC. V usage is TRBV7-3 and J usage is TRBJ2-1; 7 nucleotides match TRBD2. CDR1 and CDR2 from the germline V gene are SGHTA and FQGTGA. Trimming cost V 5 bases and J 15 bases; bases outside gene matches: 19. This CDR3 is built from 15 residues.

This clone was recorded once. This sequence joins TRBV5-1 and TRBJ2-2, with TRBD2 matching 8 bases. The CDR3 is 16 amino acids. J was trimmed by 7 bases and V by 0 bases; bases with no gene match: 8. Looked up from germline, CDR1 is SGHRS and CDR2 is YFSETQ. The CDR3 DNA sequence: TGCGCCAGCAGCTTGGCGGGGACTAGGGGTTTCGGGGAGCTGTTTTTT. Protein sequence: CASSLAGTRGFGELFF.

CDR3 bases: TGTGCCAGTAGTATCACTTCGGGAAATATGAACACTGAAGCTTTCTTT. Protein sequence: CASSITSGNMNTEAFF. The J gene is TRBJ1-1, the V gene TRBV19; D not resolved. Between the trimmed V and J ends, which lost 3 bases and 0 bases, there was a span of 14 bases. The germline CDR1 and CDR2 sequences are LNHDA and SQIVND (reference sequence). The CDR3 contains 16 residues.

The rearrangement joins TRBV3-1 (or the pseudogene TRBV3-2) to TRBJ1-2; 7 bases are shared with TRBD1. The CDR3 length is 13 residues. CDR1 is LGHDT and CDR2 is YNNKEL in the germline V gene (reference sequence). With 2 bases clipped from V and 8 bases from J, the junction kept 5 bases outside the gene matches. The CDR3 DNA follows: TGTGCCAGCAGCCAAAGACAGGGAAGGGGCTACACCTTC. Its translation: CASSQRQGRGYTF.

The J gene is TRBJ1-6, the V gene TRBV27; 7 nucleotides match TRBD1. The CDR3 runs 14 residues. The trim removed 6 bases at V and 6 bases at J, leaving 5 bases unmatched. CDR1 is MNHEY, CDR2 SMNVEV, per germline (reference sequence). This chain's CDR3 is CASRSGTVNSPLHF. DNA for the CDR3: TGTGCCAGCAGGTCCGGGACAGTTAATTCACCCCTCCACTTT.

This chain uses TRBV19 with TRBJ1-2; D is ambiguous. Trimming removed 0 bases from V and 4 bases from J, with 15 bases in between. CDR1 and CDR2 from the germline V gene are LNHDA and SQIVND (reference sequence). The CDR3 is made up of 16 amino acids. CDR3 in amino acids: CASSIDLPSGIYGYTF. The CDR3 bases are TGTGCCAGTAGTATAGACCTCCCATCGGGCATCTATGGCTACACCTTC.

The J gene is TRBJ1-2, the V gene TRBV3-1 (or the pseudogene TRBV3-2); no clear D gene. Germline V lookup: CDR1 LGHDT, CDR2 YNNKEL (reference sequence). The CDR3 has 14 amino acids. V was cut by 7 bases and J by 1 base, with 13 bases left in between. Here the CDR3 reads CASKMGSSNYGYTF. The CDR3 DNA is TGTGCCAGCAAAATGGGGAGCAGTAACTATGGCTACACCTTC.

V is TRBV15 and J is TRBJ2-6; D gene ambiguous. This CDR3 contains 14 residues. Trimming removed 8 bases at V and 0 bases at J, with 8 bases between. Germline V gene lookup returns CDR1 LNHNV and CDR2 YYDKDF (reference sequence). CDR3 loop: CATSPSSGANVLTF. CDR3 sequence (DNA): TGTGCCACCTCACCTAGCTCTGGGGCCAACGTCCTGACTTTC.

The V gene is TRBV2, the J gene TRBJ1-5, with D hard to call. Germline V lookup: CDR1 SNHLY, CDR2 FYNNEI. Trimming left V 4 bases short and J 5 bases short, with 6 bases between. The CDR3 has 12 residues. DNA for the CDR3: TGTGCCAGCAGTGGGATAGATCAGCCCCAGCATTTT. It encodes CASSGIDQPQHF.

The chain has TRBV3-1 (or the pseudogene TRBV3-2) and TRBJ2-7; maybe TRBD1 (5 bases). Trimming pared 3 bases from V and 1 base from J, leaving 10 bases between. This CDR3 is 14 amino acids long. CDR1 and CDR2 (germline): LGHDT, YNNKEL (reference sequence). The DNA of the CDR3 is TGTGCCAGCAGCCAGGACACAGTTTCCTACGAGCAGTACTTC. Translating gives CASSQDTVSYEQYF.

The chain uses TRBV19 and TRBJ2-5; TRBD1 is a possible D gene (7 bases). V lost 3 bases, J lost 5 bases, and 16 bases lay in between. CDR1 LNHDA and CDR2 SQIVND come from the germline V gene (reference sequence). The CDR3 contains 15 residues. The CDR3 here is CASSIMAGGRETQYF. The CDR3 DNA reads as TGTGCCAGTAGTATTATGGCAGGGGGGAGGGAGACCCAGTACTTC. Using reference TRBV19 and TRBJ2-5 for the parts outside the CDR3, the full variable domain is DGGITQSPKYLFRKEGQNVTLSCEQNLNHDAMYWYRQDPGQGLRLIYYSQIVNDFQKGDIAEGYSVSREKKESFPLTVTSAQKNPTAFYLCASSIMAGGRETQYFGPGTRLLVL.

The chain is built from TRBV5-1 and TRBJ1-4; 7 bases map to TRBD1. J was trimmed by 7 bases and V by 0 bases; bases with no gene match: 3. CDR1 is SGHRS, CDR2 YFSETQ, per germline. This CDR3 has 14 residues. In DNA form, the CDR3 reads TGCGCCAGCAGCTTGGGACAGGGAGGTGAAAAACTGTTTTTT. This codes for CASSLGQGGEKLFF.

The V and J genes are TRBV4-1 and TRBJ1-4, with D possibly matching TRBD1 (6 bases). CDR3 length: 15 amino acids. The V gene lost 0 bases and the J gene lost 8 bases, with 13 bases spanning the gap. Germline CDR1 reads MGHRA; CDR2 reads YSYEKL. CDR3 nucleotides: TGCGCCAGCAGCCAAGAAACAGGGTTTTGGGAAAAACTGTTTTTT. Translation: CASSQETGFWEKLFF.

The J gene is TRBJ1-1, the V gene TRBV6-5, with TRBD1 matching 8 bases. Trimming at V came to 5 bases and at J to 7 bases, leaving 9 bases not matched to a gene. In germline, CDR1 is MNHEY, CDR2 SVGAGI. The CDR3 loop spans 14 amino acids. The CDR3 DNA reads as TGTGCCAGCAGTCTCGCCCCCGGGACAGGTGAAGCTTTCTTT. This encodes CASSLAPGTGEAFF.

The chain joins TRBV29-1 to TRBJ1-1; D remains unclear. V shed 5 bases and J shed 5 bases, with 21 bases lying between them. Per germline, CDR1 SQVTM and CDR2 ANQGSEA. This CDR3 is built from 15 residues. The CDR3 bases are TGCAGCGTTAGCCGCCGGAGTGGTGCGCAAACTGAAGCTTTCTTT. Translating gives CSVSRRSGAQTEAFF.

The chain carries TRBV5-4 and TRBJ1-5; maybe TRBD1 (5 bases). Per the germline V gene, CDR1 is SGHNT and CDR2 is YYREEE (reference sequence). The CDR3 contains 13 residues. V dropped 2 bases and J dropped 7 bases, with 10 bases sitting between them. CDR3 region: CASSLGVGQPQHF. CDR3 sequence (DNA): TGTGCCAGCAGCTTAGGGGTGGGACAGCCCCAGCATTTT.

J is TRBJ1-1 and V is TRBV12-3 or TRBV12-4; D is possibly TRBD1 (6 bases). V was cut by 6 bases and J by 1 base, with 9 bases left in between. This CDR3 is 13 amino acids long. The CDR3 DNA sequence: TGTGCCAGCAGCCCGACAGGGAACACTGAAGCTTTCTTT. Protein: CASSPTGNTEAFF.

J is TRBJ2-5 and V is TRBV19; 9 bases are shared with TRBD2. Unmatched junction bases numbered 15, after V lost 6 bases and J lost 4 bases. Germline lookup yields CDR1 LNHDA and CDR2 SQIVND (reference sequence). The CDR3 has 17 amino acids. Written as DNA, the CDR3 is TGTGCCAGTAGCAACCTAGCGGGATCCAGGAGTTTAGAGACCCAGTACTTC. It codes for CASSNLAGSRSLETQYF.